This T cell receptor beta chain was captured in a study of tumour-infiltrating T cells in Burkitt lymphoma. About the study: Overall and progression-free survival were predicted by productive clonality.

Data came from immunoSEQ multiplex PCR; TCRdb stores just in-frame clones and leaves some out. The top ten hold 6% to 8% of the sample, which has more than 12,000 clones, about 75% seen once. Germline V gene sequence: CDR1 SGDLS, CDR2 YYNGEE. This CDR3 region has 15 residues. V was shortened by 0 bases and J by 3 bases, with 9 bases between the two germline ends. The genes are TRBV9 and TRBJ1-4, with a possible D match to TRBD1 (5 bases). The source material was tumor tissue. The sequence came from a human donor with diffuse large B-cell lymphoma. The CDR3 here is CASSVGWGANEKLFF. CDR3 sequence (DNA): TGTGCCAGCAGCGTAGGTTGGGGGGCTAATGAAAAACTGTTTTTT.